The 14 T cell receptor beta chains reported below all come from one sample, sequenced in a study of human T cells and chemical hapten exposure. The time point denotes: patch test 1, 2 weeks after DPC sensitization. Treatment specified: therapeutic diphenylcyclopropenone sensitization with weekly scalp DPC. TCRdb re-called the RACE reads through MiXCR, storing one row per CDR3 protein. Among 70,000 to 75,000 distinct CDR3 sequences listed, around 30% were seen once. Specimen: whole blood, collected in connection with sensitization to the hapten diphenylcyclopropenone (DPC). These receptor sequences come from a man aged 35 to 55 with alopecia areata. Some clones in this sample may be carry-over from other donors' samples.

The sample holds one count of this clonotype. The V gene is TRBV7-2, the J gene TRBJ2-3; no clear D gene. This CDR3 spans 12 amino acids. Between the trimmed V and J ends, which lost 6 bases and 2 bases, there was a span of 6 bases. Looked up from germline, CDR1 is SGHTA and CDR2 is FQGNSA. In nucleotides, the CDR3 is TGTGCCAGCAGACAAAACACAGATACGCAGTATTTT. It encodes CASRQNTDTQYF.

This clonotype has just a few counts. The chain uses TRBV29-1 and TRBJ2-3, with TRBD1 matching over 7 bases. The germline V gene encodes CDR1 SQVTM and CDR2 ANQGSEA. This CDR3 contains 14 residues. Trimming cost V 6 bases and J 2 bases; bases outside gene matches: 8. In nucleotides, the CDR3 is TGCAGCGTGGCCAGGACAGGCTCCACAGATACGCAGTATTTT. As protein: CSVARTGSTDTQYF.

The chain joins TRBV28 to TRBJ2-7, with a tentative D call TRBD2 (6 bases). Trimming removed 8 bases at V and 3 bases at J, with 17 bases between. CDR3 length: 14 residues. In germline, CDR1 is MDHEN, CDR2 SYDVKM. The DNA of the CDR3 is TGTGCCAGCGAAACACCGGGAGCAGACTACGAGCAGTACTTC. It is translated as CASETPGADYEQYF. Based on the CDR3 plus reference TRBV28 and TRBJ2-7, the full variable domain is DVKVTQSSRYLVKRTGEKVFLECVQDMDHENMFWYRQDPGLGLRLIYFSYDVKMKEKGDIPEGYSVSREKKERFSLILESASTNQTSMYLCASETPGADYEQYFGPGTRLTVT.

This clonotype has more than one count but fewer than ten. The rearrangement joins TRBV6-5 to TRBJ2-2, with a tentative D call TRBD1 (6 bases). The CDR3 loop spans 14 amino acids. Germline CDR1 and CDR2: MNHEY and SVGAGI. Trimming shortened V by 5 bases and J by 1 base, and 8 bases separated the two germline ends. Here the CDR3 reads CASSQGQNTGELFF. The CDR3 DNA is TGTGCCAGCAGTCAGGGACAGAACACCGGGGAGCTGTTTTTT.

This chain joins TRBV28 and TRBJ2-5; possible D gene TRBD2, 5 bases. Germline CDR1 reads MDHEN; CDR2 reads SYDVKM. The CDR3 is made up of 14 amino acids. Trimming shortened V by 7 bases and J by 1 base, and 13 bases separated the two germline ends. The CDR3: CASTEGLLQETQYF. The CDR3 coding sequence is TGTGCCAGCACCGAGGGTCTACTCCAAGAGACCCAGTACTTC.

This chain links TRBV7-2 with TRBJ1-1, with D uncertain. The V gene lost 3 bases and the J gene lost 7 bases, with 12 bases spanning the gap. CDR1 SGHTA and CDR2 FQGNSA come from the germline V gene. This CDR3 comprises 13 residues. CDR3 sequence (DNA): TGTGCCAGCAGCTTTCAAAAGAGGTTTGAAGCTTTCTTT. It yields the protein CASSFQKRFEAFF.

J is TRBJ2-7 and V is TRBV6-6; 8 bases agree with TRBD2. Germline lookup yields CDR1 MNHNY and CDR2 SVGAGI (reference sequence). The CDR3 is 15 residues long. V shed 10 bases and J 1 base; nucleotides not matched to a gene: 12. The CDR3 here is CATLAGLAGSYEQYF. DNA of the CDR3: TGTGCCACCCTAGCGGGCCTAGCAGGATCCTACGAGCAGTACTTC.

This clonotype was recorded a few times. The chain links TRBV9 to TRBJ2-7; D call uncertain. The CDR3 totals 15 residues. CDR1 is SGDLS and CDR2 is YYNGEE in the germline V gene. V was pared by 3 bases and J by 1 base, with 14 bases between. CDR3: CASSAHIDPSYEQYF. The CDR3 nucleotides read TGTGCCAGCAGCGCACACATCGACCCTTCCTACGAGCAGTACTTC.

This clonotype was picked up one time. V usage is TRBV7-9 and J usage is TRBJ2-2; tentative D call: TRBD1 (6 bases). Looked up from germline, CDR1 is SEHNR and CDR2 is FQNEAQ (reference sequence). The CDR3 is 15 amino acids. V was clipped by 7 bases and J by 4 bases, with 16 bases between them. In DNA, the CDR3 is TGTGCCAGCAACCAGGGGCGAAGCCCCACCGGGGAGCTGTTTTTT. It encodes CASNQGRSPTGELFF. Filled out from reference TRBV7-9 and TRBJ2-2, the complete variable domain reads DTGVSQNPRHKITKRGQNVTFRCDPISEHNRLYWYRQTLGQGPEFLTYFQNEAQLEKSRLLSDRFSAERPKGSFSTLEIQRTEQGDSAMYLCASNQGRSPTGELFFGEGSRLTVL.

The chain employs TRBV18 and TRBJ1-4, with TRBD1 matching 9 bases. V dropped 3 bases and J dropped 4; count of bases not matched to a gene: 6. The germline CDR1 and CDR2 sequences are KGHSH and LQKENI. CDR3 length: 16 amino acids. The CDR3 DNA sequence: TGTGCCAGCTCACCCCGTGTGGGACAGGGTAATGAAAAACTGTTTTTT. Protein product: CASSPRVGQGNEKLFF.

This clonotype was counted a few times. The chain employs TRBV5-1 and TRBJ2-1; 9 bases align to TRBD2. The V gene's germline CDR1 is SGHRS and CDR2 YFSETQ. The CDR3 is made up of 17 amino acids. The ends lost 0 bases at V and 0 bases at J; junction bases unmatched: 4. CDR3 in amino acids: CASSLDRLAVSYNEQFF. The CDR3 coding sequence is TGCGCCAGCAGCTTGGATCGACTAGCGGTCTCCTACAATGAGCAGTTCTTC. Complete variable domain (other parts from reference TRBV5-1 and TRBJ2-1): KAGVTQTPRYLIKTRGQQVTLSCSPISGHRSVSWYQQTPGQGLQFLFEYFSETQRNKGNFPGRFSGRQFSNSRSEMNVSTLELGDSALYLCASSLDRLAVSYNEQFFGPGTRLTVL.

This sequence joins TRBV10-1 and TRBJ1-1; D is unclear. V was clipped by 6 bases and J by 4 bases, with 12 bases between them. Per the germline V gene, CDR1 is WNHNN and CDR2 is SYGVQD (reference sequence). The CDR3 sequence is 13 residues long. CDR3 nucleotide sequence: TGCGCCAGCAGATCGACTTTGCGCACTGAAGCTTTCTTT. The encoded protein is CASRSTLRTEAFF.

For this clonotype: At one end the junction does not follow the germline gene, possibly because of a read error. V gene TRBV14 combines with J gene TRBJ1-1; D remains unclear. CDR1 and CDR2 from the germline V gene are SGHDN and FVKESK. The CDR3 totals 14 residues. The chain's CDR3 is CASSQYLMNTETFF. The CDR3 DNA reads as TGTGCCAGCAGCCAATATCTAATGAACACTGAAACTTTCTTT. The full variable domain, in which reference TRBV14 and TRBJ1-1 provide the parts outside the CDR3, is EAGVTQFPSHSVIEKGQTVTLRCDPISGHDNLYWYRRVMGKEIKFLLHFVKESKQDESGMPNNRFLAERTGGTYSTLKVQPAELEDSGVYFCASSQYLMNTETFFGQGTRLTVV.

V is TRBV7-2 and J is TRBJ2-7; a possible D gene is TRBD2 (6 bases). Germline CDR1 and CDR2: SGHTA and FQGNSA. The CDR3 has 14 amino acids. V was cut by 5 bases and J by 6 bases, with 17 bases left in between. Here the CDR3 reads CASSPRSGGVEQYF. The CDR3 DNA sequence: TGTGCCAGCAGCCCTCGATCCGGCGGGGTCGAGCAGTACTTC.